Described below is a single T cell receptor beta chain sequence and its context. This sample is drawn from a study of T cells expressing NK-cell markers. TCRdb re-called the 5' RACE reads; every CDR3 protein appears as one record, without DNA. The sample table sets out about 410,000 distinct CDR3 sequences. This CDR3 contains 15 residues. The sample comprised blood T cells: a sorted CD56 or NKG2C T cell subset, CD4+ or CD8+ T cells, or bulk PBMC T cells (not recorded which). V usage is TRBV21-1 and J usage is TRBJ2-5; TCRdb picks TRBD1, but there is no DNA to check that call. TRBV21-1 constitutes a pseudogene. This clonotype originated in a woman aged 45-60 years in good health. The CDR3 is CASSSPGRTRETQYF.